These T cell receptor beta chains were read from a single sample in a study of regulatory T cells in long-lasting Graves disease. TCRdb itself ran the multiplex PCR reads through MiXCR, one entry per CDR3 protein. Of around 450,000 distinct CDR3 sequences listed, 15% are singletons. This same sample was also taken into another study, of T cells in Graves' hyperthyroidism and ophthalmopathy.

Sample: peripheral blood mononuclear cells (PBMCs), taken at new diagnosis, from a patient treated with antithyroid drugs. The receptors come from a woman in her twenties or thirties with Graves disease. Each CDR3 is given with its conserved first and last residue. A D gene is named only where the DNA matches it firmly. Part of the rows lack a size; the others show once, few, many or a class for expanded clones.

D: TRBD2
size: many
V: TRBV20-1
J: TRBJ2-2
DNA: TGCAGTGCTAGGCTAGCGGGGAACACCGGGGAGCTGTTTTTT
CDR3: CSARLAGNTGELFF

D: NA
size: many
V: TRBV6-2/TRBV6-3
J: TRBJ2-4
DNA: TGTGCCAGCAGCAGACTACCCTCGACTGGGGTAGCCAAAAACATTCAGTACTTC
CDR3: CASSRLPSTGVAKNIQYF

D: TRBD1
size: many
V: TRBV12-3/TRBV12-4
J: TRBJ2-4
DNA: TGTGCCAGCAGCAAAGGACAGGGGAGGACCAAAAACATTCAGTACTTC
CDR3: CASSKGQGRTKNIQYF

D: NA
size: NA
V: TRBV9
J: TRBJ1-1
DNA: TGTGCCAGCAGCGTAGTGGAAGGGCCAATGAACACTGAAGCTTTCTTT
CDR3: CASSVVEGPMNTEAFF

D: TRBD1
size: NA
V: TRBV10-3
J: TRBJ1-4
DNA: TGTGCCATCAGATCGGGACAGAGTAATGAAAAACTGTTTTTT
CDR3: CAIRSGQSNEKLFF

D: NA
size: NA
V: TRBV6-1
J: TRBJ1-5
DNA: TGTGCCAGCAGGCAGCCCAATCAGCCCCAGCATTTT
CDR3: CASRQPNQPQHF

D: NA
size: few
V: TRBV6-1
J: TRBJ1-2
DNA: TGTGCCAGCAGGCCACAGGGTAAGGATGGCTACACCTTC
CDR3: CASRPQGKDGYTF

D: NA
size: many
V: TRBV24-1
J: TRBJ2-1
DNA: TGTGCCACCAGTGACGCTGCGGGGTGGTACAATGAGCAGTTCTTC
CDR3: CATSDAAGWYNEQFF

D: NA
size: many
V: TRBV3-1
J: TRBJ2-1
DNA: TGTGCCAGCAGCCAAAGAATGGGACCTAACAATGAGCAGTTCTTC
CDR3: CASSQRMGPNNEQFF

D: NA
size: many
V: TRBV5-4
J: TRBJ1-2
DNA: TGTGCCAGCAGCTTGACAGAATCGTATGGCTACACCTTC
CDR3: CASSLTESYGYTF